These 21 T cell receptor beta chains came from one sample sequenced in a study of OX40 agonist ivuxolimab in advanced cancers. Preparation of the library involved the immunoSEQ multiplex PCR assay. TCRdb took over this immuneACCESS table, retaining in-frame rearrangements with V and J assigned. Such tables are incomplete; in checked studies, under half of the missing clones stem from an unresolved V gene, and the remainder is unexplained. Within this sample are 43,000 or so clones, with more than 85% of them counted one time only. The ten largest clones represent over 9% of the sample. Sequenced material: CD4+ or CD8+ T cells sorted from blood, taken in a trial of the OX40 agonist ivuxolimab. The receptors were sampled from an adult with an advanced solid tumor such as melanoma, head and neck, liver or kidney cancer.

Remarks on this clone: The DNA is omitted, as the CDR3 cannot be located on it reliably, and the CDR3 follows TCRdb's listing. V usage is TRBV5-5 and J usage is TRBJ2-7; the table assigns TRBD1, which was not confirmed against the DNA. The CDR3 comprises 13 residues, both ends counted. Per germline, CDR1 SGHKS and CDR2 YYEKEE (reference sequence). The CDR3 spells CASSFGQGTMEYF.

This clone was counted a few times. The V gene is TRBV6-4, the J gene TRBJ2-3; D perhaps matches TRBD2 (5 bases). The CDR3 has 15 amino acids. V was pared by 3 bases and J by 0 bases, with 10 bases between. CDR1 and CDR2 (germline): MRHNA, SNTAGT. The CDR3 DNA reads as TGTGCCAGCAGTGAAAAAAGCGGTAGCACAGATACGCAGTATTTT. Protein product: CASSEKSGSTDTQYF.

This chain links TRBV28 with TRBJ2-3; D possibly corresponds to TRBD1 (5 bases). The CDR3 contains 16 residues. Germline CDR1 reads MDHEN; CDR2 reads SYDVKM. V was pared by 5 bases and J by 0 bases, with 15 bases between. The CDR3 region has the DNA TGTGCCAGCAGTACGAGTCGGACACGTAGCACAGATACGCAGTATTTT. This sequence encodes CASSTSRTRSTDTQYF.

The rearrangement joins TRBV11-2 to TRBJ2-1; the D gene could be TRBD1 or TRBD2 (5 bases each). Germline CDR1 reads SGHAT; CDR2 reads FQNNGV. V was shortened by 5 bases and J by 0 bases, with 14 bases between the two germline ends. The CDR3 has 16 residues. DNA for the CDR3: TGTGCCAGCAGCCTGGGACGTCCGAGCTCCTACAATGAGCAGTTCTTC. Translation: CASSLGRPSSYNEQFF.

This clone was observed a handful of times. The chain recombines TRBV16 with TRBJ1-2; D not resolved. Trimming took off 1 base at V and 11 bases at J, with 23 bases between the two ends. CDR3 length: 16 residues. The germline gives CDR1 KGHSY, CDR2 FQNENV. The CDR3 DNA follows: TGTGCCAGCAGCCAATTTGATGTGGGGTCAGGAGCGGTTTACACCTTC. It yields the protein CASSQFDVGSGAVYTF.

V and J are TRBV11-3 and TRBJ2-7; TRBD2 aligns across 12 bases. Unmatched junction bases numbered 5, after V lost 5 bases and J lost 6 bases. CDR3 size: 14 residues. Germline assignment: CDR1 SGHNT and CDR2 YENEEA. As DNA, the CDR3 is TGTGCCAGCAGCCCCGGGACTAGCGGGCTCGAGCAGTACTTC. Its protein is CASSPGTSGLEQYF.

V usage is TRBV28 and J usage is TRBJ2-4; D tentatively reads TRBD1 or TRBD2 (5 bases each). The germline gives CDR1 MDHEN, CDR2 SYDVKM. The CDR3 is made up of 16 amino acids. Trimming cost V 4 bases and J 0 bases, with 13 bases left between them. CDR3 residues: CASSSAGALAKNIQYF. The CDR3 DNA is TGTGCCAGCAGTTCTGCCGGGGCGCTAGCCAAAAACATTCAGTACTTC.

The V gene is TRBV7-9, the J gene TRBJ2-1; 9 bases are shared with TRBD1. Trimming removed 1 base from V and 9 bases from J; junction bases left unmatched: 7. This CDR3 is 15 amino acids long. Germline CDR1 and CDR2: SEHNR and FQNEAQ (reference sequence). In DNA form, the CDR3 reads TGTGCCAGCAGCTTAGTCAGGACAGGGGAGCCTGAGCAGTTCTTC. It codes for CASSLVRTGEPEQFF. Full variable domain (outside the CDR3, taken from reference TRBV7-9 and TRBJ2-1): DTGVSQNPRHKITKRGQNVTFRCDPISEHNRLYWYRQTLGQGPEFLTYFQNEAQLEKSRLLSDRFSAERPKGSFSTLEIQRTEQGDSAMYLCASSLVRTGEPEQFFGPGTRLTVL.

The genes are TRBV9 and TRBJ2-3, with 10 bases matching TRBD2. This CDR3 is built from 15 residues. Per germline, CDR1 SGDLS and CDR2 YYNGEE. Trimming removed 4 bases from V and 6 bases from J; junction bases left unmatched: 8. The CDR3 region is CASSRSGGAWDTQYF. The CDR3 DNA reads TGTGCCAGCAGCAGAAGCGGGGGGGCCTGGGATACGCAGTATTTT.

The chain carries TRBV10-3 and TRBJ1-2; maybe TRBD1 (5 bases). The V gene lost 5 bases and the J gene lost 6 bases, with 22 bases spanning the gap. CDR3 length: 16 residues. Looked up from germline, CDR1 is ENHRY and CDR2 is SYGVKD. The CDR3 spells CAISPNGGGFPHGYTF. The CDR3 coding sequence is TGTGCCATCAGTCCCAACGGGGGGGGATTCCCTCATGGCTACACCTTC.

This clone was counted only a few times. This rearrangement joins TRBV4-3 to TRBJ1-2; TRBD1 is a possible D gene (5 bases). Trimming removed 4 bases from V and 6 bases from J, with 18 bases in between. The CDR3 consists of 15 residues. Germline values: CDR1 LGHNA, CDR2 YSLEER. The CDR3: CASSPIGGDGNGYTF. CDR3 DNA sequence: TGCGCCAGCAGCCCCATCGGAGGGGATGGGAATGGCTACACCTTC.

The genes are TRBV19 and TRBJ2-7; 9 bases line up with TRBD1. The CDR3 covers 16 residues. With 4 bases clipped from V and 5 bases from J, the junction kept 12 bases outside the gene matches. Germline lookup yields CDR1 LNHDA and CDR2 SQIVND (reference sequence). In nucleotides, the CDR3 is TGTGCCAGTAGTACCACCTACCGGGACAGGGTCCACGAGCAGTACTTC. Translation gives CASSTTYRDRVHEQYF.

The chain combines TRBV9 with TRBJ2-7; 7 nucleotides align to TRBD2. This CDR3 has 9 amino acids. CDR1 is SGDLS, CDR2 YYNGEE, per germline. The CDR3: CASGDQQYF. The CDR3 DNA follows: TGTGCAAGCGGGGACCAACAGTACTTC.

This chain links TRBV2 with TRBJ2-1; D remains unclear. The CDR3 length is 11 residues. V was pared by 7 bases and J by 9 bases, with 10 bases between. Germline CDR1 is SNHLY and CDR2 is FYNNEI. CDR3 sequence (DNA): TGTGCCAGCATACTTCGAATTGAGCAGTTCTTC. Protein product: CASILRIEQFF.

This clone was detected only a few times. The rearrangement links TRBV19 to TRBJ2-7; 10 bases fit TRBD1. J lost 2 bases, V lost 10 bases, and 8 bases had no gene match. The CDR3 has 14 residues. Germline assignment: CDR1 LNHDA and CDR2 SQIVND (reference sequence). CDR3 region: CATQPGTGAYEQYF. CDR3 in DNA: TGTGCCACCCAACCCGGGACAGGGGCCTACGAGCAGTACTTC.

This clone is deemed medium-sized. This chain links TRBV7-8 with TRBJ2-7; D is possibly TRBD1 (5 bases). Trimming shortened V by 2 bases and J by 0 bases, and 8 bases separated the two germline ends. The CDR3 length is 14 residues. Germline CDR1 is SGHVS and CDR2 is FQNEAQ. In DNA form, the CDR3 reads TGTGCCAGCAGCTTAAAACAGGACTCCTACGAGCAGTACTTC. Translated, it gives CASSLKQDSYEQYF.

This chain connects TRBV28 to TRBJ2-3; a possible D gene is TRBD1 (5 bases). The V gene's germline CDR1 is MDHEN and CDR2 SYDVKM. The CDR3 loop spans 14 amino acids. Trimming cost V 3 bases and J 2 bases, with 9 bases left between them. CDR3 DNA: TGTGCCAGCAGTTTGTTCAGGGACACAGATACGCAGTATTTT. It translates to CASSLFRDTDTQYF.

This clone was seen just once. The CDR3 region is CASSFLGQYEQYF. CDR3 nucleotide sequence: TGTGCCAGCAGCTTTTTGGGTCAATACGAGCAGTACTTC. This chain joins TRBV12-1 and TRBJ2-5. The end of the DNA aligns better with TRBJ2-7, so the J call may be wrong. TRBV12-1 is labeled a pseudogene. The CDR3 sequence is 13 residues long.

CDR3 protein: CASKQGKAYNSPLHF. The CDR3 nucleotides are TGTGCCAGCAAACAGGGAAAGGCCTATAATTCACCCCTCCACTTT. The V call is TRBV2, the J call TRBJ1-6, with D possibly matching TRBD1 (6 bases). Germline V gene sequence: CDR1 SNHLY, CDR2 FYNNEI. CDR3 length: 15 amino acids. V lost 7 bases, J lost 2 bases, and 12 bases lay in between.

This rearrangement joins TRBV5-6 to TRBJ2-4, with D possibly being TRBD2 (6 bases). CDR1 is SGHDT, CDR2 YYEEEE, per germline. This CDR3 spans 19 amino acids. Trimming removed 1 base at V and 4 bases at J, with 24 bases between. The DNA of the CDR3 is TGTGCCAGCAGCTTGTGGTGGGGCGTGGCGGGGAAAGCAAAAAACATTCAGTACTTC. It codes for CASSLWWGVAGKAKNIQYF.

The rearrangement links TRBV6-1 to TRBJ2-1; D ambiguous. Germline lookup yields CDR1 MNHNS and CDR2 SASEGT. The CDR3 is made up of 14 amino acids. The V gene lost 2 bases and the J gene lost 4 bases, with 9 bases spanning the gap. In DNA form, the CDR3 reads TGTGCCAGCAGTGAAAAAGGGCCTTACAATGAGCAGTTCTTC. Translating gives CASSEKGPYNEQFF.